This TCR beta chain was retrieved from a study of beta chain features in type 1 diabetes. Expressed TCRB transcripts were sequenced, since all the RNA that had been isolated was reverse transcribed. Several million reads were obtained on average from naive, central memory and regulatory T cell samples. Generated by immunoSEQ multiplex PCR, the TCRdb table keeps only in-frame clones and is missing some. The repertoire holds about 150,000 clones, with around 10% as singletons. This clone has more than one count but fewer than ten. The CDR3 extends over 11 amino acids. Trimming at V came to 7 bases and at J to 6 bases, leaving 5 bases not matched to a gene. CDR1 is SQVTM, CDR2 ANQGSEA, per germline.

Sequencing was performed on central memory CD4+ T cells from blood. V and J are TRBV29-1 and TRBJ2-7; 8 bases line up with TRBD1. This TCR was sampled from a man younger than 30 in good health. The CDR3 DNA is TGCAGCGCCGACACAGGGGGCGAGCAGTACTTC. Amino acids: CSADTGGEQYF.